This passage covers 23 T cell receptor beta chains from one sample sequenced in a study of cytomegalovirus exposure and HLA in healthy donors. PCR primers comprised 60 Vbeta and 13 Jbeta primers. Libraries were prepared by immunoSEQ multiplex PCR; TCRdb keeps only in-frame clonotypes and omits some of them. The repertoire holds roughly 180,000 clones, with around 80% as singletons. Sequenced sample: PBMCs. The receptors were gathered from a female donor in good health and CMV-seronegative.

The chain is built from TRBV11-2 and TRBJ1-1, with D perhaps TRBD1 (5 bases). The CDR3 sequence is 17 residues long. Germline assignment: CDR1 SGHAT and CDR2 FQNNGV. Trimming removed 0 bases at V and 5 bases at J, with 19 bases between. CDR3: CASSLEVGLQARTEAFF. The CDR3 bases are TGTGCCAGCAGCTTAGAGGTGGGGCTGCAAGCTAGGACTGAAGCTTTCTTT.

V gene TRBV28 combines with J gene TRBJ2-5; 9 bases line up with TRBD2. The J call may be mistaken, given a closer DNA end match to TRBJ2-7. CDR1 is MDHEN, CDR2 SYDVKM, per germline. The CDR3 is 14 residues long. The CDR3 spells CASSLAGGGYEQYF. DNA for the CDR3: TGTGCCAGCAGTTTAGCGGGAGGGGGGTACGAGCAGTACTTC.

This clone was detected a few times. The chain combines TRBV29-1 with TRBJ2-5, with 8 positions matching TRBD2. With 6 bases clipped from V and 3 bases from J, the junction kept 3 bases outside the gene matches. The CDR3 has 12 residues. Per the germline V gene, CDR1 is SQVTM and CDR2 is ANQGSEA. The CDR3 reads CSVSAGEETQYF. The CDR3 DNA reads TGCAGCGTATCAGCGGGGGAAGAGACCCAGTACTTC. Supplemented by reference TRBV29-1 and TRBJ2-5, the full variable domain reads SAVISQKPSRDICQRGTSLTIQCQVDSQVTMMFWYRQQPGQSLTLIATANQGSEATYESGFVIDKFPISRPNLTFSTLTVSNMSPEDSSIYLCSVSAGEETQYFGPGTRLLVL.

This chain connects TRBV4-2 to TRBJ2-2, with a weak D call TRBD2 (5 bases). V was clipped by 2 bases and J by 5 bases, with 18 bases between them. The CDR3 contains 17 residues. The germline V gene encodes CDR1 LGHNA and CDR2 YNFKEQ. CDR3 nucleotides: TGTGCCAGCAGCCAACGAAGCGGCCCGATGGGGACCGGGGAGCTGTTTTTT. Residues: CASSQRSGPMGTGELFF.

The chain uses TRBV18 and TRBJ2-7; D may be TRBD1 (6 bases). CDR3 length equals 15 residues. Germline V gives CDR1 KGHSH, CDR2 LQKENI. Deletions cut 3 bases from V and 5 bases from J, with 17 bases between. This CDR3 is CASSPGPHRVNEQYF. In DNA, the CDR3 is TGTGCCAGCTCACCGGGTCCCCACAGGGTTAACGAGCAGTACTTC.

The chain uses TRBV5-4 and TRBJ1-2, with no clear D. There are 15 residues in the CDR3. V was pared by 0 bases and J by 0 bases, with 9 bases between. Germline V CDR1 and CDR2: SGHNT, YYREEE (reference sequence). The CDR3 nucleotides read TGTGCCAGCAGCTTGGCCGGGGTAGCTAACTATGGCTACACCTTC. Translating gives CASSLAGVANYGYTF.

J is TRBJ2-3 and V is TRBV7-9; tentatively, D is TRBD2 (7 bases). CDR1 and CDR2 (germline): SEHNR, FQNEAQ (reference sequence). The CDR3 runs 15 residues. The V gene lost 1 base and the J gene lost 4 bases, with 12 bases spanning the gap. DNA of the CDR3: TGTGCCAGCAGCTTAGAGGGGGGGGCGGCAGATACGCAGTATTTT. It is translated as CASSLEGGAADTQYF.

V and J are TRBV9 and TRBJ2-1, with D possibly TRBD1 on 6 matching bases. This CDR3 spans 15 amino acids. Germline assignment: CDR1 SGDLS and CDR2 YYNGEE. V lost 0 bases, J lost 8 bases, and 15 bases lay in between. This CDR3 is CASSVGGPVSHEQFF. The CDR3 nucleotides are TGTGCCAGCAGCGTAGGGGGGCCCGTCAGCCATGAGCAGTTCTTC.

The gene calls are TRBV28 and TRBJ2-1; D call uncertain. V was pared by 5 bases and J by 3 bases, with 17 bases between. This CDR3 has 16 residues. Germline CDR1 is MDHEN and CDR2 is SYDVKM. CDR3 amino acids: CASSHTRARFYNEQFF. CDR3 DNA sequence: TGTGCCAGCAGTCATACGAGAGCCCGGTTCTACAATGAGCAGTTCTTC. Drawing the rest from reference TRBV28 and TRBJ2-1, the complete variable domain is DVKVTQSSRYLVKRTGEKVFLECVQDMDHENMFWYRQDPGLGLRLIYFSYDVKMKEKGDIPEGYSVSREKKERFSLILESASTNQTSMYLCASSHTRARFYNEQFFGPGTRLTVL.

V usage is TRBV7-2 and J usage is TRBJ1-2, with D maybe TRBD1 (5 bases). Trimming pared 2 bases from V and 4 bases from J, leaving 11 bases between. This CDR3 contains 14 residues. Germline CDR1 and CDR2: SGHTA and FQGNSA. For the CDR3, the DNA is TGTGCCAGCAGCTTAAGTCAACAGGCCTATGGCTACACCTTC. Amino acids: CASSLSQQAYGYTF.

The chain joins TRBV7-2 to TRBJ1-5, with a possible D match to TRBD1 (6 bases). The CDR3 totals 16 residues. V dropped 0 bases and J dropped 7 bases, with 16 bases sitting between them. CDR1 is SGHTA and CDR2 is FQGNSA in the germline V gene. The CDR3 loop is CASSLAARGTRQPQHF. DNA of the CDR3: TGTGCCAGCAGCTTAGCCGCCAGGGGCACGAGGCAGCCCCAGCATTTT.

The chain couples TRBV28 to TRBJ2-7, with TRBD1 matching 8 bases. The V gene end was trimmed by 5 bases and the J gene end by 3 bases; junction bases not matched to a gene: 9. Germline V gene data show CDR1 as MDHEN and CDR2 as SYDVKM. The CDR3 runs 15 residues. Here the CDR3 DNA reads TGTGCCAGCAGTCAATCCGACAGGGGTTACTACGAGCAGTACTTC. As protein: CASSQSDRGYYEQYF.

This clone was observed a few times. The chain recombines TRBV7-6 with TRBJ2-1; 12 bases line up with TRBD2. Germline lookup yields CDR1 SGHVS and CDR2 FNYEAQ. The junction had 9 bases not matched to a gene; V was cut back by 6 bases and J by 9 bases. This CDR3 has 15 amino acids. This CDR3 is CASSLTSGRLAEQFF. In DNA, the CDR3 is TGTGCCAGCAGTCTAACTAGCGGGAGGCTGGCTGAGCAGTTCTTC.

J is TRBJ1-2 and V is TRBV5-4, with 8 bases lining up with TRBD1. V was pared by 6 bases and J by 7 bases, with 8 bases of the junction left unmatched. Germline CDR1 and CDR2: SGHNT and YYREEE (reference sequence). This CDR3 has 13 residues. The CDR3 reads CASNVDRVIGYTF. In DNA form, the CDR3 reads TGTGCCAGCAATGTGGACAGGGTTATTGGCTACACCTTC.

This clone was observed a single time. The V gene is TRBV5-4, the J gene TRBJ1-1, with D hard to call. With 4 bases removed from V and 1 base from J, the gap between germline ends came to 11 bases. The CDR3 length is 14 residues. Germline values: CDR1 SGHNT, CDR2 YYREEE (reference sequence). CDR3 DNA sequence: TGTGCCAGCAGCGTGTATTCAGGGAACACTGAAGCTTTCTTT. Amino acids: CASSVYSGNTEAFF.

This chain uses TRBV10-3 with TRBJ1-5; D might be TRBD1 (6 bases). CDR3 length: 15 residues. V lost 3 bases, J lost 6 bases, and 15 bases lay in between. Germline values: CDR1 ENHRY, CDR2 SYGVKD. The CDR3 DNA is TGTGCCATCAGTGACCATAACAGGGAGGGTCAGCCCCAGCATTTT. It encodes CAISDHNREGQPQHF.

This chain links TRBV6-5 with TRBJ1-2; TRBD1 is a possible D gene (6 bases). Germline CDR1 and CDR2: MNHEY and SVGAGI. CDR3 length: 12 amino acids. The V and J ends lost 6 bases and 5 bases respectively, with 10 bases between them. The CDR3 protein is CASSATGYGYTF. CDR3 nucleotides: TGTGCCAGCAGCGCAACAGGGTATGGCTACACCTTC.

V and J are TRBV7-9 and TRBJ2-1; the match to TRBD1 covers 7 bases. The ends lost 7 bases at V and 6 bases at J; junction bases unmatched: 18. CDR1 is SEHNR, CDR2 FQNEAQ, per germline (reference sequence). The CDR3 is 17 amino acids. The DNA for the CDR3 is TGTGCCAGCATCGGGCAGGGGGTGGACAGCATTACCAATGAGCAGTTCTTC. Its translation: CASIGQGVDSITNEQFF.

This chain connects TRBV5-1 to TRBJ2-7, with 7 positions matching TRBD2. The CDR3 is 13 amino acids. Germline V lookup: CDR1 SGHRS, CDR2 YFSETQ. The V and J ends lost 3 bases and 4 bases, in that order; junction bases with no gene match: 4. The CDR3 reads CASSSSGTYEQYF. CDR3 sequence (DNA): TGCGCCAGCAGCTCCAGCGGGACTTACGAGCAGTACTTC.

A few counts support this clone. This chain uses TRBV7-6 with TRBJ2-3; D is possibly TRBD2 (6 bases). The CDR3 runs to 13 residues. Germline V CDR1 and CDR2: SGHVS, FNYEAQ. V gave up 5 bases and J gave up 2 bases, with 8 bases separating them. CDR3 DNA: TGTGCCAGCAGCGGGACTGTCACAGATACGCAGTATTTT. As protein: CASSGTVTDTQYF.

The chain couples TRBV4-1 to TRBJ1-2, with D hard to call. CDR1 is MGHRA, CDR2 YSYEKL, per germline. The CDR3 extends over 14 amino acids. V was cut by 4 bases and J by 8 bases, with 17 bases left in between. The CDR3 is CASSPLSETRGYTF. CDR3 sequence (DNA): TGCGCCAGCAGCCCCCTGTCAGAGACAAGAGGCTACACCTTC.

This clone was picked up a small number of times. V and J are TRBV6-1 and TRBJ1-1; D gene ambiguous. The CDR3 extends over 15 amino acids. Trimming left V 7 bases short and J 0 bases short, with 15 bases between. Germline V lookup: CDR1 MNHNS, CDR2 SASEGT. The CDR3 protein is CASKTEENMNTEAFF. CDR3 coding DNA: TGTGCCAGCAAAACGGAGGAAAACATGAACACTGAAGCTTTCTTT.

The chain joins TRBV4-3 to TRBJ1-6, with D unresolved. The V end was cut by 4 bases, the J end by 5 bases, with 12 bases between. The CDR3 has 15 amino acids. Germline V lookup: CDR1 LGHNA, CDR2 YSLEER. CDR3 region: CASSPGSGDNSPLHF. The CDR3 coding sequence is TGCGCCAGCAGCCCCGGGAGCGGGGATAATTCACCCCTCCACTTT.